The clone carrying this T cell receptor beta chain was counted a few times. Its target is unknown. The data stem from a study of regulatory T cells. Study-wide results and caveats: Hydrophobic residues at CDR3 positions 6 and 7 were enriched in conventional CD4+ T cells of CD3G-deficient patients.

Trimming stripped 5 bases from V and 0 bases from J, with 15 bases between. CDR1 and CDR2 (germline): SGHRS, YFSETQ. CDR3 length equals 17 residues. The PCR used 52 TRBV and 13 TRBJ primers. Using immunoSEQ multiplex PCR, the repertoire was profiled, and TCRdb retains in-frame clones only, with some absent. The sample gives about 23,000 clones, more than 70% of which show up once; roughly 1.3% is in the top ten. What was sequenced was conventional CD4+ T cells sorted from blood. The V gene is TRBV5-1, the J gene TRBJ2-6; D may be TRBD1 (6 bases). This TCR came from a child between 5 and 17 years old with CD3G deficiency. The CDR3 nucleotides read TGCGCCAGCAGAAGGGACACTCTCTCCTCTGGGGCCAACGTCCTGACTTTC. Translated, it gives CASRRDTLSSGANVLTF.